Sequencing of this T cell receptor beta chain was carried out in a study of a mutant IDH1 vaccine in newly diagnosed glioma. Some clones are missing from TCRdb's copy, which holds only in-frame ones; the method was immunoSEQ multiplex PCR. The sample shows over 55,000 clones, 75% to 90% of them seen only once. Concerning this clone itself: Its specificity is not known.

Regarding time point: week 5, during vaccination. A single vaccine dose contained 300 ug of mutant IDH1 20-mer peptide, and topical imiquimod was used with it. The junction had 5 bases not matched to a gene; V was cut back by 4 bases and J by 1 base. This CDR3 has 15 residues. Germline values: CDR1 MNHNS, CDR2 SASEGT. The sequence was obtained from a woman in her forties with glioma. The chain carries TRBV6-1 and TRBJ2-7; TRBD1 matches 9 bases. The starting material was PBMCs, obtained from a glioma patient whose treatment included an IDH1 peptide vaccine. CDR3 bases: TGTGCCAGCAGTGCTGGGGACAGGGCTTCCTACGAGCAGTACTTC. This gives the protein CASSAGDRASYEQYF.